Here is one T cell receptor (beta chain) with its context. The sample belongs to a study of blood T cell repertoires in COVID-19. Study background: Acute and convalescent COVID-19 specimens originated in the United States, Italy and Spain.

V was clipped by 4 bases and J by 3 bases, with 12 bases between them. The CDR3 extends over 14 amino acids. Germline V gene data show CDR1 as ENHRY and CDR2 as SYGVKD. Authors' analysis steps: Reference gene primers were amplified, and this amplification served to estimate nucleated cell counts. The data were produced by immunoSEQ multiplex PCR, yet TCRdb's version contains in-frame clones alone and is incomplete. D and trimming were read from the DNA, whereas the V and J calls and clone size are those reported in that table. The sample holds 130,000 to 150,000 clones, around 90% seen once. The sample taken for sequencing was PBMCs or T cells enriched from blood (not recorded which). V is TRBV10-3 and J is TRBJ1-1; TRBD1 might be the D (5 bases). The sequence was obtained from a woman in her 40s who had been exposed to COVID-19. The CDR3 reads CAISGVGVDTEAFF. The CDR3 DNA follows: TGTGCCATCAGTGGCGTAGGGGTGGACACTGAAGCTTTCTTT.